This T cell receptor (beta chain) was documented in a study of shared clonotypes between healthy human individuals. About the study: The cohort had a couple of women and three men, ages 18 to 49.

Study outcomes and limitations: Relative to their counterparts shared across all four donors, non-shared clonotypes exhibited diminished generation probabilities. Memory subsets generally showed smaller estimated richness than naive subsets did.

Libraries were prepared by immunoSEQ multiplex PCR; TCRdb keeps only in-frame clonotypes and omits some of them. The table includes over a million clones, about 96% detected once. The CDR3 length is 15 residues. Germline-derived CDR1 and CDR2 are SGHRS and YFSETQ. V was clipped by 0 bases and J by 13 bases, with 23 bases between them. With regard to this clone: Its target is unknown.

Researchers partitioned CD4+ cells into CD45RA+ naive and CD45RA-negative memory subsets. V and J are TRBV5-1 and TRBJ2-7; a possible D gene is TRBD2 (6 bases). The TCR was taken from a man aged 25-45 years in good health. The sample taken for sequencing was naive CD4+ T cells sorted from blood. The subset: CD45RA+ positively selected. The CDR3, as DNA: TGCGCCAGCAGCTTGGCTCAGGGAGCTAGCGCGCGGCCCTACTTC. Translation: CASSLAQGASARPYF.